This T cell receptor (beta chain) was captured in a study of post-analysis software for immune sequencing data (dated by TCRdb to the mid-2010s). In terms of the full investigation: Disease courses on record covered relapsing-remitting, secondary progressive and progressive-relapsing multiple sclerosis, though some patients had no subtype annotation. The patient repertoires were set against about eleven previously published healthy control repertoires from donors whose ages ranged from about 6 to 25 years. A subset of samples was prepared in parallel using single-end sample barcoding, then pooled and co-amplified after Illumina adapter ligation.

Measured from the cysteine to the phenylalanine, the CDR3 is 16 residues long. The retained sequence is limited to the CDR3, 48 bases, with the frame set at the first base. According to the germline V gene (reference sequence), CDR1 reads MNHEY and CDR2 reads SMNVEV. A distance of 18 bases separates the germline ends of V and J, which lose 5 bases and 4 bases respectively. The library was obtained by PCR. Reads for this sample came from an Illumina HiSeq 2500. To reduce PCR and sequencing biases, unique molecular identifiers were built into the TCR beta cDNA libraries. Approximately 500,000 cDNA molecules were obtained for every 1 to 10 million input T cells, so each molecule roughly corresponded to one T cell. The patient libraries were prepared and sequenced using the same protocol as the earlier healthy control dataset. Samples belonging to the same batch were prepared together, multiplexed and sequenced on a shared HiSeq lane. Per the authors' processing: MIGEC handled the raw barcoded reads, throwing out single-read molecular identifier groups before consensus assembly and CDR3 extraction. Clonotype tables were post-analysed with VDJtools, and diversity was normalized by down-sampling all datasets to the smallest sample size. Repertoire overlap clustering matched CDR3 amino acid but not nucleotide sequences to correct batch-related cross-sample contamination. The public reads were reanalyzed by TCRdb: fastp trimming at Q25, MiXCR alignment, in-frame beta chains only. Rows with a matching CDR3 protein are joined into one entry that keeps the most common DNA and genes. The V and J calls and clone size are TCRdb's, not the authors'. A total of about 430,000 distinct CDR3 sequences appear in this sample, about 40% of them only once. Of the sample, approximately 7.7% falls within the top ten clones.

Study-wide findings and limitations: Direct clustering with F measure showed strong co-clustering of samples prepared in the same batch, prompting a batch-effect correction. The multiple sclerosis patient group was slightly younger than the control group. A handful of TRBV segments, including TRBV5-6, TRBV5-1 and TRBV20-1, were significantly more frequent in patients than controls. Compared with controls, multiple sclerosis patients had significantly lower normalized Chao1 diversity, a finding suggesting substantial peripheral T-cell clonal expansion.

TCR beta repertoires were profiled from peripheral blood of some 13 young patients with multiple sclerosis to demonstrate the VDJtools post-analysis software. The multiple sclerosis patients were children and adolescents between roughly 6 and 17 years of age. Regarding this clonotype: The antigen it recognizes is unknown. The input lacks base qualities; no much larger clone sits a single base away.

The sample consisted of blood. Recombination connected TRBV27 to TRBJ2-1; TRBD1 is perhaps the D gene, given 5 matching bases. This clonotype was obtained from a girl aged 2 to 10 with multiple sclerosis. The DNA sequence reads TGTGCCAGCAGTCCTCTGACAGAGAACCATTACAATGAGCAGTTCTTC. It codes for CASSPLTENHYNEQFF.